The entry below gives a single T cell receptor (beta chain) sequence along with its context. Its antigen is unidentified. The data derive from a study of spatial heterogeneity in lung cancer. Study context: Raw reads showed each unique TCR and UMI combination turning up more than ten times on average.

Time point described: blood at routine non-recurrence follow-up after resection. Sequencing was performed on whole RNA extracted from tumor and nontumor lung tissue, or from frozen PBMC, and the material was left unsorted. General study points: Blood contained ubiquitous expanded tumor TCRs more at resection than at follow-up.

TCR cDNA molecules each carried a unique molecular identifier. Each CDR3 protein gets one entry after TCRdb re-called the 5' RACE reads with MiXCR. The sample yields about 120,000 distinct CDR3 sequences, 12% seen once. This CDR3 contains 13 residues. Germline loops: CDR1 SNHLY, CDR2 FYNNEI. Between the trimmed V and J ends, which lost 6 bases and 2 bases, there was a span of 10 bases. The sequenced sample was PBMCs, obtained at follow-up. The V gene is TRBV2, the J gene TRBJ1-1; D may be TRBD1 (5 bases). The TCR was taken from a male donor with early-stage non-small cell lung cancer. CDR3 protein: CASRQGGNTEAFF. The CDR3 nucleotides are TGTGCCAGCAGGCAGGGAGGAAACACTGAAGCTTTCTTT.